The text below deals with one T cell receptor (beta chain). This clone has a handful of counts. The antigen it binds to is not known. Per-nucleotide qualities are absent, and no much larger clonotype sits a single base away. Genomic DNA was isolated from the sorted cells so that the TCRbeta CDR3 region could be sequenced. TCRbeta CDR3 regions were sequenced using the immunoSEQ Assay. Entries here come from immuneACCESS through TCRdb and include only in-frame sequences with V and J called. Some clones fail to appear in such tables; in the studies checked, an unresolved V gene covers under half of the shortfall, and the cause of the remainder is unknown. The sample table records tens of thousands of clones; around 84% of these occur just once. Approximately 2.6% of the sample is held by the ten biggest clonotypes. The sample belongs to a study of OX40 agonist ivuxolimab in advanced cancers. About the investigation overall: Ivuxolimab, which targeted the costimulatory receptor OX40 (CD134), was an agonistic, fully human IgG2 monoclonal antibody. In the dose-escalation cohort, about four fifths of patients were male, and the mean age was 60 years with a range of roughly 23 to 79. The point of sequencing TCRbeta in the periphery was to test whether ivuxolimab changed TCR sequence diversity and drove clonal T-cell expansion. The paper describes the monotherapy dose-escalation part (N = 52 patients) of the phase I trial of ivuxolimab. Partial responses occurred in three dose-escalation patients: two with cutaneous melanoma and one with hepatocellular carcinoma. Of the 50 to 55 patients in dose escalation, some 20 had hepatocellular carcinoma, around 15 had melanoma, 9 had renal cell carcinoma and 9 had head and neck cancer. Prior anti-PD-1, anti-PD-L1 or anti-CTLA-4 therapy was permitted, and 35% to 40% of dose-escalation patients had received checkpoint inhibitors. Intravenous ivuxolimab was administered to patients every 2 weeks at six dose levels: 0.01, 0.1, 0.3, 1.5, 3 and 10 mg/kg.

The CDR3 spans 12 residues, from the cysteine through the phenylalanine. Only the CDR3 part of the read is kept: 36 bases, read in frame from the first base. V was cut back by 6 bases and J by 6 bases, leaving a gap of 6 bases between them. The germline V gene supplies CDR1 LGHNT and CDR2 FRNRAP. The trial excluded patients who had a history of autoimmune disease or were on systemic immunosuppression. In every dose cohort, peripheral blood was drawn for TCR sequencing at baseline, cycle 4 day 1, and cycle 7 day 1. Samples were obtained from an open-label, multicenter, first-in-human phase I dose-escalation trial of ivuxolimab. Adults with locally advanced or metastatic head and neck squamous cell, hepatocellular, melanoma or renal cell carcinoma were enrolled in the trial. Before TCR sequencing, CD4+ T cells and CD8+ T cells were sorted from peripheral blood as separate populations. Findings and caveats that apply to the study as a whole: Clonal expansion of both CD4+ and CD8+ blood T cells was observed from baseline to week 6 at doses 0.1 to 3.0 mg/kg. In partial responders in the 0.1-3.0 mg/kg groups, normalized peripheral clonal expansion was found to be among the lowest, especially among CD8+ T cells. Low levels of normalized T-cell clonal expansion were also shown by some nonresponding patients. After ivuxolimab, more expanded clones were found on average in CD8+ T cells than in CD4+ T cells. The antigen specificity of the clonally expanded peripheral T cells was not determined.

The starting material was CD4+ or CD8+ T cells sorted from blood, obtained in a trial of the OX40 agonist ivuxolimab. Rearrangement joined TRBV12-5 to TRBJ1-6, with the D gene not confidently named. The TCR sequence derives from an adult with an advanced solid tumor such as melanoma, head and neck, liver or kidney cancer. The sequenced DNA: TGTGCTAGTGGCTTCATTAATTCACCCCTCCACTTT. This encodes CASGFINSPLHF.